Following are 25 T cell receptor beta chains from one sample sequenced in a study of CD8+ T cells in alopecia areata. Extraction and reverse transcription of RNA yielded cDNA as the sequencing template. Generated by immunoSEQ multiplex PCR, the TCRdb table keeps only in-frame clones and is missing some. The sample has around 120,000 clones, approximately 58% seen once; the top ten hold roughly 3.1%. The source material was CD4+ T cells sorted from blood. The receptors stem from a human donor in good health.

The CDR3 DNA sequence: TGTGCCAGCAGTGAAGACAGAAACTATGGCTACACCTTC. This codes for CASSEDRNYGYTF. The V call is TRBV2, the J call TRBJ1-2; D is unclear. Germline V gives CDR1 SNHLY, CDR2 FYNNEI. The CDR3 extends over 13 amino acids. V shed 1 base and J shed 2 bases, with 5 bases lying between them.

The chain links TRBV7-3 to TRBJ2-2, with D unclear. V was trimmed by 2 bases and J by 4 bases, leaving 8 bases between them. From germline, CDR1 is SGHTA and CDR2 FQGTGA. The length of the CDR3 is 14 residues. CDR3 bases: TGTGCCAGCAGCTTAGGTGTCCTCACCGGGGAGCTGTTTTTT. Amino acid sequence: CASSLGVLTGELFF.

V usage is TRBV14 and J usage is TRBJ2-7, with no clear D. There are 16 residues in the CDR3. The V and J ends lost 1 base and 0 bases respectively, with 13 bases between them. Germline V gene lookup returns CDR1 SGHDN and CDR2 FVKESK. The CDR3 DNA reads as TGTGCCAGCAGCCAAGCGGCAGGAAGAAGCTCCTACGAGCAGTACTTC. This sequence encodes CASSQAAGRSSYEQYF.

Points on this clone: Different DNA sequences within this sample yield the same CDR3. The chain links TRBV5-6 to TRBJ1-1, with D unclear. V was trimmed by 1 base and J by 6 bases, leaving 4 bases between them. The CDR3 sequence is 11 residues long. Germline V gives CDR1 SGHDT, CDR2 YYEEEE. The CDR3 is CASSLRSEAFF. The CDR3 DNA follows: TGTGCCAGCAGCTTGAGGTCTGAAGCTTTCTTT.

The rearrangement joins TRBV15 to TRBJ2-3; D unclear. Trimming stripped 1 base from V and 5 bases from J, with 4 bases between. Looked up from germline, CDR1 is LNHNV and CDR2 is YYDKDF (reference sequence). The CDR3 is 12 residues long. The CDR3 region is CATSRVGDTQYF. CDR3 DNA sequence: TGTGCCACCAGCAGAGTAGGAGATACGCAGTATTTT.

The chain has TRBV30 and TRBJ2-3; D not certain. The CDR3 is made up of 12 amino acids. The germline gives CDR1 GTSNPN, CDR2 SVGIG (reference sequence). Trimming shortened V by 2 bases and J by 6 bases, and 9 bases separated the two germline ends. CDR3 in DNA: TGTGCCTGGAGTAGTAGGGTGGATACGCAGTATTTT. Residues: CAWSSRVDTQYF.

This clone was seen more than once but under ten times. The gene calls are TRBV18 and TRBJ1-1; perhaps TRBD1 as D (5 bases). Deletions cut 5 bases from V and 1 base from J, with 11 bases between. The CDR3 spans 14 residues. The V gene's germline CDR1 is KGHSH and CDR2 LQKENI. DNA of the CDR3: TGTGCCAGCTCAGCCCAGGGCCCGAACACTGAAGCTTTCTTT. This translates into CASSAQGPNTEAFF.

The chain combines TRBV10-3 with TRBJ1-4; D not resolved. This CDR3 has 11 amino acids. V lost 8 bases to trimming and J lost 8 bases, with 9 bases between them. Germline loops: CDR1 ENHRY, CDR2 SYGVKD. CDR3 coding DNA: TGTGCCATCGAACAAGGAGAAAAACTGTTTTTT. Translated, it gives CAIEQGEKLFF.

CDR3 DNA sequence: TGTGCCAGCAGCTTGTCGGTCGGGAACAATGAGCAGTTCTTC. This encodes CASSLSVGNNEQFF. The V and J genes are TRBV5-4 and TRBJ2-1; TRBD2 might be the D (5 bases). Trimming took 1 base from V and 5 from J, leaving 10 bases between them. The CDR3 contains 14 residues. Germline V gene data show CDR1 as SGHNT and CDR2 as YYREEE (reference sequence).

The V call is TRBV29-1, the J call TRBJ2-7; TRBD1 agrees at 9 bases. There are 14 residues in the CDR3. V was pared by 4 bases and J by 5 bases, with 9 bases of the junction left unmatched. CDR1 is SQVTM, CDR2 ANQGSEA, per germline. CDR3 protein: CSVVYGTGFHEQYF. The CDR3 nucleotides are TGCAGCGTTGTGTATGGGACAGGGTTCCACGAGCAGTACTTC.

The rearrangement joins TRBV6-1 to TRBJ2-5; no definite D call. Germline loops: CDR1 MNHNS, CDR2 SASEGT. V was shortened by 2 bases and J by 5 bases, with 15 bases between the two germline ends. This CDR3 has 15 amino acids. CDR3 sequence (DNA): TGTGCCAGCAGTGAAAACAGATTACCAACCGAGACCCAGTACTTC. Protein: CASSENRLPTETQYF.

The rearrangement uses TRBV30 and TRBJ2-5; D gene uncertain. The CDR3 covers 13 residues. Trimming shortened V by 1 base and J by 5 bases, and 11 bases separated the two germline ends. From germline, CDR1 is GTSNPN and CDR2 SVGIG (reference sequence). The CDR3 region is CAWSGTGLETQYF. The CDR3 region has the DNA TGTGCCTGGAGTGGTACTGGATTGGAGACCCAGTACTTC.

The chain recombines TRBV29-1 with TRBJ2-3; D is unresolved. There are 13 residues in the CDR3. The V and J ends lost 3 bases and 1 base respectively, with 8 bases between them. Germline CDR1 reads SQVTM; CDR2 reads ANQGSEA. This CDR3 reads CSVEWYGTDTQYF. CDR3 DNA: TGCAGCGTTGAGTGGTACGGCACAGATACGCAGTATTTT.

The chain links TRBV19 to TRBJ1-1, with TRBD1 identical over 7 bases. After removal of 6 bases from V and 11 bases from J, the junction contained 6 bases not matched to a gene. This CDR3 is built from 11 residues. CDR1 is LNHDA and CDR2 is SQIVND in the germline V gene (reference sequence). CDR3 nucleotide sequence: TGTGCCAGTAGGGACAGGTTTAATGCTTTCTTT. Its translation is CASRDRFNAFF.

In DNA form, the CDR3 reads TGCAGCGTTGACCCCTTTCAAGAGACCCAGTACTTC. Amino acid sequence: CSVDPFQETQYF. The J gene is TRBJ2-5, the V gene TRBV29-1; D ambiguous. Trimming removed 3 bases from V and 2 bases from J, with 7 bases in between. The length of the CDR3 is 12 residues. Germline values: CDR1 SQVTM, CDR2 ANQGSEA.

The chain employs TRBV7-8 and TRBJ2-2; 8 bases map to TRBD1. This CDR3 region has 14 residues. Germline CDR1 is SGHVS and CDR2 is FQNEAQ. Unmatched junction bases numbered 5, after V lost 5 bases and J lost 6 bases. CDR3 coding DNA: TGTGCCAGCAGCCAGGACAGGGCCGCCGGGGAGCTGTTTTTT. Its protein product is CASSQDRAAGELFF.

This clone was seen a handful of times. The chain combines TRBV5-1 with TRBJ1-2; D is perhaps TRBD1 (5 bases). Germline V lookup: CDR1 SGHRS, CDR2 YFSETQ. There are 15 residues in the CDR3. V was pared by 0 bases and J by 1 base, with 10 bases between. The chain's CDR3 is CASSLGDYINYGYTF. The CDR3, as DNA: TGCGCCAGCAGCTTGGGGGACTACATTAACTATGGCTACACCTTC. Variable domain in full (rest from reference TRBV5-1 and TRBJ1-2): KAGVTQTPRYLIKTRGQQVTLSCSPISGHRSVSWYQQTPGQGLQFLFEYFSETQRNKGNFPGRFSGRQFSNSRSEMNVSTLELGDSALYLCASSLGDYINYGYTFGSGTRLTVV.

The gene calls are TRBV30 and TRBJ1-1; D remains unclear. The germline V gene has CDR1 GTSNPN and CDR2 SVGIG (reference sequence). The CDR3 has 14 amino acids. The V gene lost 4 bases and the J gene lost 9 bases, with 21 bases spanning the gap. As DNA, the CDR3 is TGTGCCTGGATGATAGGCAGGCATGACTCTAAAGCTTTCTTT. Translation: CAWMIGRHDSKAFF. Filled out from reference TRBV30 and TRBJ1-1, the complete variable domain reads SQTIHQWPATLVQPVGSPLSLECTVEGTSNPNLYWYRQAAGRGLQLLFYSVGIGQISSEVPQNLSASRPQDRQFILSSKKLLLSDSGFYLCAWMIGRHDSKAFFGQGTRLTVV.

The chain couples TRBV29-1 to TRBJ2-7; no firm D call. Trimming removed 5 bases at V and 0 bases at J, with 8 bases between. The CDR3 spans 12 residues. Germline V lookup: CDR1 SQVTM, CDR2 ANQGSEA. CDR3 bases: TGCAGCGTTCTTCGTAACTCCTACGAGCAGTACTTC. It encodes CSVLRNSYEQYF.

This chain links TRBV28 with TRBJ2-3, with TRBD2 matching over 15 bases. The CDR3 extends over 16 amino acids. Germline V gives CDR1 MDHEN, CDR2 SYDVKM. The V and J ends lost 3 bases and 5 bases, in that order; junction bases with no gene match: 3. The CDR3 sequence: CASSFSGLAGGDTQYF. In nucleotides, the CDR3 is TGTGCCAGCAGTTTCTCGGGACTAGCGGGGGGAGATACGCAGTATTTT.

The chain recombines TRBV9 with TRBJ1-6; the D is unclear. The V end was cut by 4 bases, the J end by 9 bases, with 11 bases between. The length of the CDR3 is 13 residues. Germline V gene lookup returns CDR1 SGDLS and CDR2 YYNGEE. The CDR3 sequence is CASSPVDGSPLHF. For the CDR3, the DNA is TGTGCCAGCAGCCCGGTAGATGGTTCACCCCTCCACTTT.

This sequence joins TRBV30 and TRBJ1-1; no reliable D call. In germline, CDR1 is GTSNPN, CDR2 SVGIG (reference sequence). V was clipped by 2 bases and J by 7 bases, with 8 bases between them. The CDR3 totals 11 residues. The CDR3 sequence: CAWSLGREAFF. CDR3 nucleotide sequence: TGTGCCTGGAGTTTAGGACGTGAAGCTTTCTTT.

The V and J genes are TRBV7-2 and TRBJ1-4; TRBD1 is a possible D gene (6 bases). Germline V gives CDR1 SGHTA, CDR2 FQGNSA. The CDR3 consists of 14 residues. V lost 1 base to trimming and J lost 7 bases, with 10 bases between them. CDR3 nucleotide sequence: TGTGCCAGCAGCTTAGGGGGGGCAGGTGAAAAACTGTTTTTT. Translation gives CASSLGGAGEKLFF. The whole variable domain, filled in from reference TRBV7-2 and TRBJ1-4, reads GAGVSQSPSNKVTEKGKDVELRCDPISGHTALYWYRQSLGQGLEFLIYFQGNSAPDKSGLPSDRFSAERTGGSVSTLTIQRTQQEDSAVYLCASSLGGAGEKLFFGSGTQLSVL.

The V call is TRBV5-6, the J call TRBJ2-4, with D perhaps matching TRBD1 or TRBD2 (5 bases each). The V end lost 4 bases, the J end lost 0 bases, and 11 bases lay between the germline ends. CDR1 is SGHDT, CDR2 YYEEEE, per germline. The CDR3 runs 15 residues. CDR3 sequence: CASSGGGTAKNIQYF. The CDR3 DNA follows: TGTGCCAGCAGCGGGGGTGGGACAGCCAAAAACATTCAGTACTTC.

The chain recombines TRBV7-9 with TRBJ1-4; D remains unclear. Germline CDR1 is SEHNR and CDR2 is FQNEAQ (reference sequence). The CDR3 loop spans 14 amino acids. With 2 bases removed from V and 8 bases from J, the gap between germline ends came to 12 bases. The CDR3 nucleotides are TGTGCCAGCAGCTTATCCGCGGGGAACGAAAAACTGTTTTTT. Translated, it gives CASSLSAGNEKLFF.